One and the same sample provided the 2 T cell receptor beta chains below, sequenced in a study of OX40 agonist ivuxolimab in advanced cancers. The library was prepared using the immunoSEQ multiplex PCR assay. TCRdb stores this immuneACCESS table with in-frame sequences only. Part of the clones is absent; in the studies checked, under half of the shortfall reflects unresolved V genes, and no reason is known for the rest. In this sample the table shows roughly 96,000 clones, about four fifths of which occur a single time. 4.5% to 6% of the sample comes from the top ten. Here the sequenced sample was CD4+ or CD8+ T cells sorted from blood, taken in a trial of the OX40 agonist ivuxolimab. These receptors were obtained from an adult with an advanced solid tumor such as melanoma, head and neck, liver or kidney cancer.

This clone appeared a single time. The chain combines TRBV27 with TRBJ2-7; no reliable D call. The CDR3 consists of 13 residues. V shed 3 bases and J shed 0 bases, with 6 bases lying between them. Germline CDR1 and CDR2: MNHEY and SMNVEV (reference sequence). The CDR3 DNA is TGTGCCAGCAGTTTTAGGACCTCCTACGAGCAGTACTTC. Translated: CASSFRTSYEQYF.

The rearrangement joins TRBV10-2 to TRBJ2-7; no clear D. This CDR3 spans 14 amino acids. The germline V gene encodes CDR1 WSHSY and CDR2 SAAADI. The ends were cut back, 6 bases at V and 5 bases at J, with 17 bases in the middle. The CDR3 bases are TGCGCCAGCAGCTTTTTCCTCTCGGAGAACGAGCAGTACTTC. Amino acids: CASSFFLSENEQYF.